The 10 T cell receptor beta chains below all came from one sample that was sequenced in a study of breast tumors, draining lymph nodes, adjacent tissues. Samples came from axillary lymph nodes draining the breast cancer. TCRdb redid the calling of the multiplex PCR reads with MiXCR, one entry per CDR3 protein. The repertoire consists of about 130,000 distinct CDR3 sequences, with about 20% occurring once and the leading ten covering 2% to 2.5%. Sequencing input: axillary lymph node tissue. These receptors came from a female donor with breast cancer. Some clones in this sample may be carry-over from other donors' samples.

The table lists this clonotype with many counts. The chain couples TRBV18 to TRBJ2-1, with 9 nucleotides matching TRBD1. CDR3 size: 15 residues. Unmatched junction bases numbered 6, after V lost 3 bases and J lost 6 bases. Germline assignment: CDR1 KGHSH and CDR2 LQKENI. CDR3 sequence (DNA): TGTGCCAGCTCACCTCGGGACAGGGCTCTCAATGAGCAGTTCTTC. Translating it yields CASSPRDRALNEQFF.

In this sample, this clonotype turned up many times. This rearrangement joins TRBV28 to TRBJ2-7, with TRBD1 identical over 9 bases. CDR3 length: 15 residues. V lost 1 base, J lost 5 bases, and 6 bases stayed unmatched. CDR1 MDHEN and CDR2 SYDVKM come from the germline V gene. As DNA, the CDR3 is TGTGCCAGCAGTTTATTGGGGGACAGGGTCCACGAGCAGTACTTC. The encoded protein is CASSLLGDRVHEQYF. The full variable domain, rest sourced from reference TRBV28 and TRBJ2-7, is DVKVTQSSRYLVKRTGEKVFLECVQDMDHENMFWYRQDPGLGLRLIYFSYDVKMKEKGDIPEGYSVSREKKERFSLILESASTNQTSMYLCASSLLGDRVHEQYFGPGTRLTVT.

Concerning this clonotype itself: A much larger clone is a single base away; this may be a read error. This chain connects TRBV10-2 to TRBJ2-5, with D tentatively TRBD1 or TRBD2 (5 bases each). Trimming shortened V by 11 bases and J by 1 base, and 11 bases separated the two germline ends. CDR3 length: 12 residues. Germline V gene data show CDR1 as WSHSY and CDR2 as SAAADI. The DNA of the CDR3 is TGCGCCGAGGGACCTATCCAAGAGACCCAGTACTTC. Encoded protein: CAEGPIQETQYF.

This clonotype was seen a handful of times. CDR3 DNA sequence: TGTGCCAGCAGAGCCTTGGGGGGAAGGCTGTTTTTT. This encodes CASRALGGRLFF. The V call is TRBV28, the J call TRBJ1-4; D may be TRBD1 (5 bases). There are 12 residues in the CDR3. V was clipped by 6 bases and J by 14 bases, with 16 bases between them. In germline, CDR1 is MDHEN, CDR2 SYDVKM.

The V gene is TRBV20-1, the J gene TRBJ1-1, with TRBD1 as a possible D gene (5 bases). V lost 2 bases and J lost 7, with 20 bases in between. This CDR3 has 15 residues. Germline CDR1 reads DFQATT; CDR2 reads SNEGSKA (reference sequence). The CDR3 DNA sequence: TGCAGTGCTAGAAACCCCCTGGGGGGTTGGGGTGAAGCTTTCTTT. Protein sequence: CSARNPLGGWGEAFF.

Many counts were recorded for this clonotype. The chain joins TRBV20-1 to TRBJ1-2; D gene uncertain. Germline V gene data show CDR1 as DFQATT and CDR2 as SNEGSKA (reference sequence). V gave up 3 bases and J gave up 3 bases, with 5 bases separating them. The CDR3 has 11 residues. In nucleotides, the CDR3 is TGCAGTGCTAGCGGCGACTATGGCTACACCTTC. This sequence encodes CSASGDYGYTF.

This clonotype has at least ten counts. The rearrangement uses TRBV7-2 and TRBJ2-5; D unclear. Germline lookup yields CDR1 SGHTA and CDR2 FQGNSA. This CDR3 contains 13 residues. Trimming left V 4 bases short and J 1 base short, with 7 bases between. The chain's CDR3 is CASSWSGQETQYF. CDR3 in DNA: TGTGCCAGCAGCTGGTCTGGCCAAGAGACCCAGTACTTC.

This clonotype was detected many times. This rearrangement joins TRBV24-1 to TRBJ2-2, with D possibly called TRBD1 or TRBD2 (5 bases each). The CDR3 runs 17 residues. Germline-derived CDR1 and CDR2 are KGHDR and SFDVKD. V lost 3 bases to trimming and J lost 0 bases, with 13 bases between them. The CDR3 nucleotides are TGTGCCACCAGTGATGGGGGACGGAATACGAACACCGGGGAGCTGTTTTTT. It yields the protein CATSDGGRNTNTGELFF.

A note on this clonotype: This sequence may be a read error, since a much larger clone differs from it by one base. The V gene is TRBV30, the J gene TRBJ1-2; 9 nucleotides match TRBD1. Per the germline V gene, CDR1 is GTSNPN and CDR2 is SVGIG (reference sequence). The CDR3 has 13 residues. The CDR3 nucleotides read TGTGTCTGGAGCACAGGGGGCGGGTATGGCTACACCTTC. It encodes CVWSTGGGYGYTF.

Regarding this clonotype: Since the CDR3 does not end with the conserved phenylalanine or tryptophan, this likely comes from a read error. The chain employs TRBV7-2 and TRBJ2-5; 7 positions agree with TRBD2. Germline V gene data show CDR1 as SGHTA and CDR2 as FQGNSA. This CDR3 is 13 amino acids long. The CDR3 region has the DNA TGTGCCAGCAGCTCTGGGAGGGTCGAGACTCAGTACCTC. Its translation: CASSSGRVETQYL.